These 30 T cell receptor beta chains originate from one sample sequenced in a study of shared T cell receptors in the human thymus. Measured with immunoSEQ multiplex PCR; TCRdb has only the in-frame clones, and not every one. The sample consists of 63,000 or so clones, 90% to 95% of them appearing once. The specimen was thymocytes. Receptors originate from a human donor.

This rearrangement joins TRBV5-1 to TRBJ2-5, with TRBD1 identical over 8 bases. This CDR3 contains 16 residues. Germline assignment: CDR1 SGHRS and CDR2 YFSETQ. The junction had 10 bases not matched to a gene; V was cut back by 4 bases and J by 2 bases. In DNA form, the CDR3 reads TGCGCCAGCAGCCTGGGTGCAGGGGGCGGGCAAGAGACCCAGTACTTC. This translates into CASSLGAGGGQETQYF. Full variable domain (rest looked up from reference TRBV5-1 and TRBJ2-5): KAGVTQTPRYLIKTRGQQVTLSCSPISGHRSVSWYQQTPGQGLQFLFEYFSETQRNKGNFPGRFSGRQFSNSRSEMNVSTLELGDSALYLCASSLGAGGGQETQYFGPGTRLLVL.

The chain carries TRBV15 and TRBJ2-3; 12 positions agree with TRBD2. The CDR3 spans 15 residues. Germline trimming cut 3 bases from V and 6 bases from J; bases unmatched to any gene: 4. Germline assignment: CDR1 LNHNV and CDR2 YYDKDF (reference sequence). The CDR3 loop is CATSSRLAGEDTQYF. In DNA form, the CDR3 reads TGTGCCACCAGCAGCAGACTAGCGGGGGAGGATACGCAGTATTTT.

The chain has TRBV5-4 and TRBJ2-7; D gene unclear. CDR1 is SGHNT and CDR2 is YYREEE in the germline V gene (reference sequence). This CDR3 has 13 residues. Trimming took off 1 base at V and 3 bases at J, with 8 bases between the two ends. Written as DNA, the CDR3 is TGTGCCAGCAGCTTGAGGCCTTACTACGAGCAGTACTTC. Translating gives CASSLRPYYEQYF.

With respect to this clone: The germline gene is not matched at one end of the junction; a read error may be the cause. This sequence joins TRBV29-1 and TRBJ2-7, with D unresolved. The germline V gene encodes CDR1 SQVTM and CDR2 ANQGSEA. CDR3 length equals 12 residues. CDR3 sequence: CSVEDTSYEQYF. Written as DNA, the CDR3 is TGCAGCGTCGAAGACACCTCCTACGAGCAGTACTTC.

V is TRBV5-6 and J is TRBJ1-5, with 8 bases identical to TRBD1. The germline CDR1 and CDR2 sequences are SGHDT and YYEEEE. V was clipped by 4 bases and J by 0 bases; unmatched bases: 9. The CDR3 is made up of 17 amino acids. CDR3 DNA sequence: TGTGCCAGCAGCAGGGGGACAGGAGCAAATAGCAATCAGCCCCAGCATTTT. It encodes CASSRGTGANSNQPQHF.

V is TRBV4-1 and J is TRBJ1-1; D is uncertain. Trimming took off 0 bases at V and 7 bases at J, with 6 bases between the two ends. The CDR3 totals 12 residues. CDR1 is MGHRA, CDR2 YSYEKL, per germline. CDR3 amino acids: CASSQDAVEAFF. CDR3 nucleotide sequence: TGCGCCAGCAGCCAAGACGCTGTTGAAGCTTTCTTT.

The V and J genes are TRBV28 and TRBJ1-1; no firm D call. Trimming removed 3 bases at V and 3 bases at J, with 8 bases between. The CDR3 is 13 residues long. The germline V gene has CDR1 MDHEN and CDR2 SYDVKM. The CDR3 coding sequence is TGTGCCAGCAGTTTCAAGCCTTACACTGAAGCTTTCTTT. Protein product: CASSFKPYTEAFF. Drawing the rest from reference TRBV28 and TRBJ1-1, the complete variable domain is DVKVTQSSRYLVKRTGEKVFLECVQDMDHENMFWYRQDPGLGLRLIYFSYDVKMKEKGDIPEGYSVSREKKERFSLILESASTNQTSMYLCASSFKPYTEAFFGQGTRLTVV.

The V call is TRBV4-2, the J call TRBJ2-7, with D possibly being TRBD1 (6 bases). Germline loops: CDR1 LGHNA, CDR2 YNFKEQ. Trimming removed 4 bases at V and 4 bases at J, with 17 bases between. The CDR3 covers 15 residues. The CDR3 sequence is CASSPGTRGGYEQYF. CDR3 nucleotides: TGTGCCAGCAGCCCCGGGACACGAGGCGGTTACGAGCAGTACTTC.

CDR3 in DNA: TGTGCCAGCAGCTTGGACGGGAAGGTACCAGATACGCAGTATTTT. Its protein is CASSLDGKVPDTQYF. The gene calls are TRBV5-8 and TRBJ2-3, with D perhaps TRBD2 (5 bases). The CDR3 is 15 residues long. Per the germline V gene, CDR1 is SGHTS and CDR2 is YDEGEE. Trimming cost V 0 bases and J 4 bases, with 12 bases left between them.

The V and J genes are TRBV2 and TRBJ2-1; possible D gene TRBD2, 6 bases. Trimming removed 7 bases from V and 5 bases from J, with 15 bases in between. The CDR3 extends over 14 amino acids. The germline gives CDR1 SNHLY, CDR2 FYNNEI. In DNA form, the CDR3 reads TGTGCCAGCACTTACCCGGGGGTGAACAATGAGCAGTTCTTC. Translation gives CASTYPGVNNEQFF.

V and J are TRBV27 and TRBJ1-1; 8 bases match TRBD1. Trimming cost V 1 base and J 6 bases; bases outside gene matches: 19. The CDR3 has 19 amino acids. The germline V gene has CDR1 MNHEY and CDR2 SMNVEV (reference sequence). CDR3 coding DNA: TGTGCCAGCAGTTTATATGAGAATGGCGACAGGGGCCCTTGGGCTGAAGCTTTCTTT. Its protein product is CASSLYENGDRGPWAEAFF.

This clone is a singleton in its sample. The junction and the germline gene differ at one end; a read error may be behind it. The same CDR3 can be traced to other DNA sequences in this sample. The rearrangement links TRBV18 to TRBJ2-7; D not certain. This CDR3 region has 16 residues. The germline gives CDR1 KGHSH, CDR2 LQKENI. CDR3 coding DNA: TGTGCCAGCTCACCATTCTCCAGCCGAACGACCTACGAGCAATACTTC. This sequence encodes CASSPFSSRTTYEQYF.

The CDR3 spells CASSPPGPGRGLYGYTF. CDR3 bases: TGTGCCAGCAGCCCTCCGGGGCCCGGAAGGGGGCTATATGGCTACACCTTC. The rearrangement joins TRBV5-6 to TRBJ1-2; TRBD1 matches 7 bases. The junction had 17 bases not matched to a gene; V was cut back by 4 bases and J by 5 bases. The CDR3 spans 17 residues. The germline V gene encodes CDR1 SGHDT and CDR2 YYEEEE.

The chain couples TRBV5-5 to TRBJ1-5; D is undetermined. This CDR3 is built from 14 residues. CDR1 SGHKS and CDR2 YYEKEE come from the germline V gene (reference sequence). The V gene lost 0 bases and the J gene lost 2 bases, with 6 bases spanning the gap. CDR3 loop: CASSLGGGNQPQHF. CDR3 sequence (DNA): TGTGCCAGCAGCTTGGGCGGGGGCAATCAGCCCCAGCATTTT.

Only one count was recorded for this clone. This rearrangement joins TRBV29-1 to TRBJ1-1; TRBD1 aligns across 8 bases. The germline CDR1 and CDR2 sequences are SQVTM and ANQGSEA. Trimming took 6 bases from V and 0 from J; bases not matched to a gene: 36. The CDR3 consists of 24 residues. In nucleotides, the CDR3 is TGCAGCGTACTACCTATGAGATACTACCCGAAAGACACAGGGGGACACTTGCTGAACACTGAAGCTTTCTTT. Residues: CSVLPMRYYPKDTGGHLLNTEAFF.

The chain employs TRBV5-1 and TRBJ2-6; D tentatively reads TRBD1 or TRBD2 (5 bases each). The germline V and J ends were trimmed by 4 bases and 4 bases, with 15 bases remaining between them. Germline-derived CDR1 and CDR2 are SGHRS and YFSETQ. This CDR3 comprises 16 residues. CDR3 sequence: CASSPGGGSGANVLTF. CDR3 DNA sequence: TGCGCCAGCAGCCCCGGTGGGGGTTCAGGGGCCAACGTCCTGACTTTC.

The CDR3: CASSQGTGRVDEQFF. Written as DNA, the CDR3 is TGCGCCAGCAGCCAAGGGACGGGCCGGGTCGATGAGCAGTTCTTC. V gene TRBV4-1 combines with J gene TRBJ2-1, with D uncertain. CDR1 and CDR2 from the germline V gene are MGHRA and YSYEKL. V was trimmed by 1 base and J by 8 bases, leaving 15 bases between them. This CDR3 is built from 15 residues.

This chain uses TRBV27 with TRBJ2-1; 7 bases agree with TRBD2. Germline trimming cut 1 base from V and 3 bases from J; bases unmatched to any gene: 6. The CDR3 is made up of 16 amino acids. Germline V lookup: CDR1 MNHEY, CDR2 SMNVEV (reference sequence). This CDR3 is CASSLLGGNYYNEQFF. The CDR3 nucleotides are TGTGCCAGCAGTTTATTGGGGGGGAATTACTACAATGAGCAGTTCTTC.

V usage is TRBV28 and J usage is TRBJ2-2; the match to TRBD1 covers 8 bases. The V gene end was trimmed by 3 bases and the J gene end by 4 bases; junction bases not matched to a gene: 10. This CDR3 comprises 17 residues. Germline V CDR1 and CDR2: MDHEN, SYDVKM. In DNA, the CDR3 is TGTGCCAGCAGTTTCGGAGCAGGGGGCAAAGGCACCGGGGAGCTGTTTTTT. It specifies CASSFGAGGKGTGELFF.

This clone has only one observation. The chain recombines TRBV7-8 with TRBJ2-7, with D perhaps TRBD1 (6 bases). The CDR3 runs to 16 residues. Trimming pared 5 bases from V and 5 bases from J, leaving 22 bases between. Germline CDR1 is SGHVS and CDR2 is FQNEAQ. CDR3 bases: TGTGCCAGCAGCCTCCACAGGGATCGCAGGTGGGACGAGCAGTACTTC. This encodes CASSLHRDRRWDEQYF.

The V gene is TRBV7-2, the J gene TRBJ1-2; a possible D gene is TRBD1 (5 bases). Germline assignment: CDR1 SGHTA and CDR2 FQGNSA. V was clipped by 5 bases and J by 4 bases, with 14 bases between them. This CDR3 has 14 amino acids. This CDR3 reads CASSLLRVGYGYTF. The CDR3, as DNA: TGTGCCAGCAGCCTACTCAGGGTAGGCTATGGCTACACCTTC.

This clone was seen just once. V is TRBV28 and J is TRBJ2-7; D may be TRBD1 (6 bases). The ends were cut back, 5 bases at V and 2 bases at J, with 25 bases in the middle. The CDR3 sequence is 18 residues long. Germline-derived CDR1 and CDR2 are MDHEN and SYDVKM. The CDR3 reads CASSNGQRVDPYAYEQYF. In nucleotides, the CDR3 is TGTGCCAGCAGTAATGGACAGAGAGTGGACCCATACGCCTACGAGCAGTACTTC.

This chain connects TRBV7-9 to TRBJ2-3, with D possibly TRBD1 on 6 matching bases. Deletions cut 2 bases from V and 3 bases from J, with 12 bases between. This CDR3 contains 15 residues. CDR1 SEHNR and CDR2 FQNEAQ come from the germline V gene (reference sequence). In DNA, the CDR3 is TGTGCCAGCAGCTTAAGGGGGATTCGAACAGATACGCAGTATTTT. Protein sequence: CASSLRGIRTDTQYF.

This chain links TRBV28 with TRBJ2-7; TRBD1 might be the D (5 bases). Between the trimmed V and J ends, which lost 5 bases and 0 bases, there was a span of 8 bases. This CDR3 contains 13 residues. CDR1 MDHEN and CDR2 SYDVKM come from the germline V gene. Here the CDR3 reads CASSQDTSYEQYF. CDR3 DNA sequence: TGTGCCAGCAGTCAGGACACCTCCTACGAGCAGTACTTC.

The V and J genes are TRBV10-3 and TRBJ1-1; tentatively, D is TRBD1 (6 bases). The CDR3 covers 14 residues. Deletions cut 2 bases from V and 3 bases from J, with 10 bases between. CDR1 is ENHRY, CDR2 SYGVKD, per germline. The CDR3 here is CAISEDRGHTEAFF. Here the CDR3 DNA reads TGTGCCATCAGTGAGGATCGGGGGCACACTGAAGCTTTCTTT.

This clone was counted only a few times. CDR3: CASSQDYQGRRPNNSPLHF. The DNA of the CDR3 is TGCGCCAGCAGCCAAGATTACCAGGGCAGGCGCCCCAATAATTCACCCCTCCACTTT. The J gene is TRBJ1-6, the V gene TRBV4-1; D possibly corresponds to TRBD1 (5 bases). V shed 0 bases and J shed 5 bases, with 20 bases lying between them. Per the germline V gene, CDR1 is MGHRA and CDR2 is YSYEKL. The CDR3 has 19 amino acids.

The CDR3 coding sequence is TGTGCCAGCAGTGAAGGGACCGAGGACTATGGCTACACCTTC. Translated, it gives CASSEGTEDYGYTF. The chain joins TRBV6-1 to TRBJ1-2; no clear D. Germline V CDR1 and CDR2: MNHNS, SASEGT. The ends were cut back, 1 base at V and 3 bases at J, with 9 bases in the middle. The CDR3 loop spans 14 amino acids.

The V gene is TRBV5-1, the J gene TRBJ2-6; D is possibly TRBD1 (6 bases). CDR3 length: 15 residues. Germline CDR1 SGHRS, CDR2 YFSETQ. Trimming cost V 2 bases and J 2 bases, with 8 bases left between them. The CDR3 nucleotides read TGCGCCAGCAGCTTACAGGGCCCTGGGGCCAACGTCCTGACTTTC. Encoded protein: CASSLQGPGANVLTF.

This sequence joins TRBV6-5 and TRBJ1-6; D remains unclear. The V gene's germline CDR1 is MNHEY and CDR2 SVGAGI. Deletions cut 4 bases from V and 2 bases from J, with 9 bases between. This CDR3 spans 15 amino acids. The CDR3 DNA reads as TGTGCCAGCAGTTCTCACGGACCCTATAATTCACCCCTCCACTTT. Its translation is CASSSHGPYNSPLHF.

This rearrangement joins TRBV19 to TRBJ2-3; possible D gene TRBD2, 5 bases. This CDR3 is 16 amino acids long. Germline V lookup: CDR1 LNHDA, CDR2 SQIVND (reference sequence). V was trimmed by 3 bases and J by 0 bases, leaving 13 bases between them. The CDR3 reads CASSIRAGYSTDTQYF. The CDR3 nucleotides are TGTGCCAGTAGTATTCGGGCGGGCTATAGCACAGATACGCAGTATTTT.